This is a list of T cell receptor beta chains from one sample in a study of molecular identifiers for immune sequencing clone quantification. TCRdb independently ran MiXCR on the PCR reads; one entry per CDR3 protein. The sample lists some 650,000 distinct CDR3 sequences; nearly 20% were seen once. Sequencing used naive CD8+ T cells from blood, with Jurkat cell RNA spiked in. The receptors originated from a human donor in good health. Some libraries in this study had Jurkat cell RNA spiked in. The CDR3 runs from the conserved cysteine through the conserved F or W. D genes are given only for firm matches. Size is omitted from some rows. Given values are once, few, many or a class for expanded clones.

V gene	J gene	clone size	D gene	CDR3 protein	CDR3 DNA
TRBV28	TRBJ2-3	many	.	CASSTLADTQYF	TGTGCCAGCAGTACCCTCGCAGATACGCAGTATTTT
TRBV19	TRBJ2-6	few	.	CASSIVGNGANVLTF	TGTGCCAGTAGTATTGTGGGAAATGGGGCCAACGTCCTGACTTTC
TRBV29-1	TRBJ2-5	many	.	CSVEGLSQGARETQYF	TGCAGCGTTGAAGGTTTGAGCCAGGGAGCGCGGGAGACCCAGTACTTC
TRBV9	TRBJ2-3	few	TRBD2	CASKPGLAIADTQYF	TGTGCCAGCAAGCCCGGACTAGCAATCGCAGATACGCAGTATTTT
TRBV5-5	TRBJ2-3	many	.	CASSLFVDDTQYF	TGTGCCAGCAGCTTGTTTGTGGACGATACGCAGTATTTT
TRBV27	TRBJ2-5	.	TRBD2	CASSLSINLGGGETQYF	TGTGCCAGCAGTTTATCGATCAACCTAGGCGGGGGGGAGACCCAGTACTTC
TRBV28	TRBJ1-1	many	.	CASSFLGLGTEAFF	TGTGCCAGCAGTTTTTTGGGATTGGGCACTGAAGCTTTCTTT
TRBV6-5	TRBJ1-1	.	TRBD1	CASREIGTGAYYTEAFF	TGTGCCAGCAGAGAGATTGGGACAGGGGCTTATTACACTGAAGCTTTCTTT
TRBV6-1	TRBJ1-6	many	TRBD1	CASSDMTGSSYNSPLHF	TGTGCCAGCAGTGATATGACAGGGAGCTCCTATAATTCACCCCTCCACTTT
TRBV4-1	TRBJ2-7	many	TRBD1	CASSQVWTGRTYEQYF	TGCGCCAGCAGCCAAGTATGGACAGGGAGAACCTACGAGCAGTACTTC
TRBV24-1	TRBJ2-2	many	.	CATSERGELFF	TGTGCCACCAGTGAAAGGGGGGAGCTGTTTTTT
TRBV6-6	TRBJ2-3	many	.	CASRLPDSEGNTQYF	TGTGCCAGCAGGCTTCCGGACTCAGAGGGAAATACGCAGTATTTT
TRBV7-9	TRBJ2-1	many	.	CASSPTGNNEQFF	TGTGCCAGCAGTCCAACCGGGAACAATGAGCAGTTCTTC
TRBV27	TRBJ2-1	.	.	CASSLGDVNEQFF	TGTGCCAGCAGTTTGGGGGACGTCAATGAGCAGTTCTTC